This TCR beta chain was documented in a study of shared clonotypes between healthy human individuals. Whole-study findings and limits: An effect of sequencing depth on clonotype sharing among donors was expected.

Tens of millions of PBMCs were counted before genomic DNA extraction. Only in-frame clones appear in the TCRdb table, and some are missing; sequencing was by immunoSEQ multiplex PCR. The data contain 450,000 to 500,000 clones, roughly 80% of them seen just once; the ten biggest clones take up about 12%. With respect to this clone: Its antigen is unknown. The likely explanation is a read error, given a far larger clone one base away.

The material sequenced was PBMCs. This clonotype was sampled from a middle-aged woman in good health. Some clones in this sample may be carry-over from other donors' samples.

CDR3 in amino acids: CASSLTSGSKGQYF. CDR3 sequence (DNA): TGTGCCAGCAGCTTGACTAGCGGGAGTAAGGGGCAGTACTTC. The chain combines TRBV5-4 with TRBJ2-7; 11 bases agree with TRBD2. Germline values: CDR1 SGHNT, CDR2 YYREEE (reference sequence). V was clipped by 1 base and J by 9 bases; unmatched bases: 6. This CDR3 contains 14 residues. Together with reference TRBV5-4 and TRBJ2-7, the CDR3 gives the full variable domain: ETGVTQSPTHLIKTRGQQVTLRCSSQSGHNTVSWYQQALGQGPQFIFQYYREEENGRGNFPPRFSGLQFPNYSSELNVNALELDDSALYLCASSLTSGSKGQYFGPGTRLTVT.